Listed here is a single T cell receptor (beta chain). Its antigen is undetermined. Only in-frame clones appear in the TCRdb table, and some are missing; sequencing was by immunoSEQ multiplex PCR. In the table there are tens of thousands of clones, approximately 85% of which are singletons. This sample was included in a study of T cells in localized non-small cell lung cancer. Whole-study findings and limits: Longer overall survival was seen with higher T cell density measured in blood. T cell clonality was highest in uninvolved adjacent lung, above tumor. The study detected a median approximately 57 of the top 100 tumor clones in adjacent lung.

The sequence derives from a female donor of 60 years or more with stage I lung adenocarcinoma. The source was peripheral blood, collected before any cancer treatment.

The CDR3 sequence: CSAVTGGPKNIQYF. The CDR3 DNA is TGCAGCGCTGTGACAGGGGGACCCAAAAACATTCAGTACTTC. The rearrangement uses TRBV29-1 and TRBJ2-4; 9 bases line up with TRBD1. The CDR3 runs to 14 residues. CDR1 and CDR2 (germline): SQVTM, ANQGSEA. Trimming removed 7 bases from V and 2 bases from J; junction bases left unmatched: 6. The full variable domain, completed using reference TRBV29-1 and TRBJ2-4, is SAVISQKPSRDICQRGTSLTIQCQVDSQVTMMFWYRQQPGQSLTLIATANQGSEATYESGFVIDKFPISRPNLTFSTLTVSNMSPEDSSIYLCSAVTGGPKNIQYFGAGTRLSVL.